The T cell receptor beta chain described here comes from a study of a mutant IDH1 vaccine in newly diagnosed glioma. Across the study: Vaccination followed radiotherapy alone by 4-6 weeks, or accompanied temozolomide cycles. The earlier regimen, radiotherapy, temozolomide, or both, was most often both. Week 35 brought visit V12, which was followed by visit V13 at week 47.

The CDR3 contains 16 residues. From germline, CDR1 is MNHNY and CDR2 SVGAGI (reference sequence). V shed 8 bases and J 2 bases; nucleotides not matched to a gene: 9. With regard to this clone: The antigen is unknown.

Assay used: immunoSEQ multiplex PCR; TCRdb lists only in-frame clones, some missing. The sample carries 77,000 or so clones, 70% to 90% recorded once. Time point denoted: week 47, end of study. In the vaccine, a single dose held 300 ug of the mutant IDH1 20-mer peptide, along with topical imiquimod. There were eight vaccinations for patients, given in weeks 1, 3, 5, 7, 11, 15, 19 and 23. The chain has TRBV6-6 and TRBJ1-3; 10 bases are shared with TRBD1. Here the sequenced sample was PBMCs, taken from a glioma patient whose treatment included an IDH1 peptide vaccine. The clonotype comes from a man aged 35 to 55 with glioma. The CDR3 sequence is CASLGPGTGAGNTIYF. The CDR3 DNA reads TGTGCCAGCCTAGGTCCCGGGACAGGGGCTGGAAACACCATATATTTT.